A single sample gave rise to the 17 T cell receptor beta chains below, sequenced in a study of CD8 T cells in Susac syndrome. Reverse transcription of 0.5 to 1 ug RNA was performed with random hexamers. One entry per CDR3 protein, called by TCRdb with MiXCR from the immunoSEQ multiplex PCR reads. In the table there are roughly 180,000 distinct CDR3 sequences, over 85% of which are singletons. The sequenced material came from CD4+ T cells from PBMCs. The receptors derive from a human donor in good health.

This clonotype was found a few times. The V call is TRBV7-2, the J call TRBJ2-5; TRBD2 might be the D (5 bases). V dropped 5 bases and J dropped 4 bases, with 11 bases sitting between them. In germline, CDR1 is SGHTA, CDR2 FQGNSA. The CDR3 totals 13 residues. For the CDR3, the DNA is TGTGCCAGCAGCCCCGCTGCGGGAGAGACCCAGTACTTC. It specifies CASSPAAGETQYF.

This chain joins TRBV20-1 and TRBJ1-2; a possible D gene is TRBD1 (5 bases). In germline, CDR1 is DFQATT, CDR2 SNEGSKA (reference sequence). The length of the CDR3 is 13 residues. Trimming shortened V by 4 bases and J by 0 bases, and 9 bases separated the two germline ends. The CDR3 reads CSAIRGANYGYTF. The CDR3 DNA reads as TGCAGTGCTATCAGAGGGGCTAACTATGGCTACACCTTC.

The chain carries TRBV11-2 and TRBJ2-5, with 11 bases fitting TRBD1. Germline V gene lookup returns CDR1 SGHAT and CDR2 FQNNGV. The V gene end was trimmed by 7 bases and the J gene end by 4 bases; junction bases not matched to a gene: 11. This CDR3 comprises 16 residues. CDR3 protein: CASTTSGQGASETQYF. The CDR3, as DNA: TGTGCCAGCACCACCTCCGGACAGGGGGCTTCAGAGACCCAGTACTTC.

J is TRBJ2-3 and V is TRBV4-1, with 8 bases matching TRBD2. Trimming at V came to 0 bases and at J to 7 bases, leaving 9 bases not matched to a gene. The length of the CDR3 is 16 residues. Per germline, CDR1 MGHRA and CDR2 YSYEKL. For the CDR3, the DNA is TGCGCCAGCAGCCAAGATGCACTAGCGGCGCCCTATACGCAGTATTTT. Encoded protein: CASSQDALAAPYTQYF.

The rearrangement joins TRBV6-5 to TRBJ2-1, with D possibly TRBD1 on 6 matching bases. This CDR3 contains 15 residues. Germline V gene sequence: CDR1 MNHEY, CDR2 SVGAGI. V lost 5 bases, J lost 2 bases, and 13 bases lay in between. The CDR3 sequence is CASSDTGMPYNEQFF. In nucleotides, the CDR3 is TGTGCCAGCAGTGACACAGGGATGCCCTACAATGAGCAGTTCTTC.

This clonotype was seen only a few times. The V and J genes are TRBV25-1 and TRBJ2-3, with 8 positions matching TRBD1. Germline CDR1 and CDR2: MGHDK and SYGVNS. The CDR3 runs to 13 residues. The V segment lost 8 bases and the J segment 3 bases; nucleotides outside the gene matches: 4. The CDR3 loop reads CASRTGSTDTQYF. The CDR3 DNA follows: TGTGCCAGCCGGACAGGGAGTACAGATACGCAGTATTTT.

The rearrangement uses TRBV24-1 and TRBJ2-7; D possibly corresponds to TRBD1 (5 bases). CDR1 is KGHDR, CDR2 SFDVKD, per germline. The CDR3 covers 16 residues. V lost 2 bases to trimming and J lost 4 bases, with 17 bases between them. CDR3 in DNA: TGTGCCACCAGTGATTCCCGGACATCTCCAGCATACGAGCAGTACTTC. Protein sequence: CATSDSRTSPAYEQYF.

This clonotype was seen just once. The rearrangement links TRBV29-1 to TRBJ1-2, with D perhaps TRBD1 (5 bases). Germline CDR1 SQVTM, CDR2 ANQGSEA. The CDR3 spans 15 residues. The germline V and J ends were trimmed by 4 bases and 8 bases, with 23 bases remaining between them. CDR3 nucleotides: TGCAGCGTTGCAAAAGACCCGGCAGGGTTGGAAGGCTACACCTTC. It codes for CSVAKDPAGLEGYTF.

The chain employs TRBV20-1 and TRBJ2-7; tentative D call: TRBD2 (5 bases). V lost 6 bases and J lost 4, with 16 bases in between. The CDR3 is 13 residues long. Looked up from germline, CDR1 is DFQATT and CDR2 is SNEGSKA (reference sequence). The CDR3 region has the DNA TGCAGTGCCAATACGGGGAGCTGGTACGAGCAGTACTTC. This sequence encodes CSANTGSWYEQYF.

The DNA for the CDR3 is TGTGCCAGCAGACTCGCCGGGACGGGAAATGAAAAACTGTTTTTT. Translation: CASRLAGTGNEKLFF. The chain couples TRBV27 to TRBJ1-4; D is perhaps TRBD1 (5 bases). Deletions cut 6 bases from V and 5 bases from J, with 16 bases between. The CDR3 has 15 amino acids. From germline, CDR1 is MNHEY and CDR2 SMNVEV (reference sequence).

The CDR3 DNA reads TGCGCCAGCAGTGGGTCTAGCAGGGAGACCCAGTACTTC. It codes for CASSGSSRETQYF. J is TRBJ2-5 and V is TRBV10-2; tentatively, D is TRBD2 (5 bases). Between the trimmed V and J ends, which lost 4 bases and 5 bases, there was a span of 11 bases. The CDR3 extends over 13 amino acids. Germline lookup yields CDR1 WSHSY and CDR2 SAAADI.

The chain combines TRBV20-1 with TRBJ2-2; 7 positions match TRBD2. Germline CDR1 reads DFQATT; CDR2 reads SNEGSKA (reference sequence). The trim removed 1 base at V and 2 bases at J, leaving 7 bases unmatched. The length of the CDR3 is 16 residues. CDR3 protein: CSARGPPGGNTGELFF. Written as DNA, the CDR3 is TGCAGTGCTAGAGGCCCACCGGGGGGAAACACCGGGGAGCTGTTTTTT.

The chain recombines TRBV30 with TRBJ2-5; 7 positions match TRBD2. The CDR3 totals 15 residues. Trimming at V came to 4 bases and at J to 4 bases, leaving 12 bases not matched to a gene. Germline CDR1 reads GTSNPN; CDR2 reads SVGIG (reference sequence). The CDR3 here is CAWTRKRLAVETQYF. CDR3 in DNA: TGTGCCTGGACCAGAAAACGACTAGCCGTAGAGACCCAGTACTTC. The whole variable domain, filled in from reference TRBV30 and TRBJ2-5, reads SQTIHQWPATLVQPVGSPLSLECTVEGTSNPNLYWYRQAAGRGLQLLFYSVGIGQISSEVPQNLSASRPQDRQFILSSKKLLLSDSGFYLCAWTRKRLAVETQYFGPGTRLLVL.

This clonotype was observed a single time. The V gene is TRBV5-4, the J gene TRBJ2-5; D remains ambiguous. The CDR3 consists of 12 residues. V lost 3 bases to trimming and J lost 5 bases, with 8 bases between them. Germline loops: CDR1 SGHNT, CDR2 YYREEE (reference sequence). The CDR3 nucleotides are TGTGCCAGCAGCTCATTCCCGGAGACCCAGTACTTC. Amino acids: CASSSFPETQYF.

The chain recombines TRBV6-2 or TRBV6-3 with TRBJ2-3; 10 nucleotides align to TRBD1. In germline, CDR1 is MNHEY, CDR2 SVGEGT. V lost 5 bases to trimming and J lost 4 bases; unmatched junction nucleotides: 9. This CDR3 is built from 16 residues. The chain's CDR3 is CASSLDRGREADTQYF. The CDR3 DNA is TGTGCCAGCAGTCTCGACAGGGGGCGCGAGGCAGATACGCAGTATTTT.

V is TRBV5-4 and J is TRBJ2-1, with 8 bases matching TRBD2. The V segment lost 4 bases and the J segment 6 bases; nucleotides outside the gene matches: 9. The CDR3 is 15 residues long. Germline-derived CDR1 and CDR2 are SGHNT and YYREEE (reference sequence). Here the CDR3 reads CASSPPGTRGNEQFF. The CDR3 nucleotides are TGTGCCAGCAGCCCCCCCGGGACTAGGGGCAATGAGCAGTTCTTC.

In the case of this clonotype: A read error may produce the germline difference seen at one junction end. The chain combines TRBV6-5 with TRBJ1-2; TRBD1 matches at 9 bases. The germline V gene has CDR1 MNHEY and CDR2 SVGAGI. The CDR3 consists of 12 residues. In DNA form, the CDR3 reads TGTGCCAGCAGTCAGCAAGGGGACAGGGAAGCCTTC. Translation: CASSQQGDREAF.